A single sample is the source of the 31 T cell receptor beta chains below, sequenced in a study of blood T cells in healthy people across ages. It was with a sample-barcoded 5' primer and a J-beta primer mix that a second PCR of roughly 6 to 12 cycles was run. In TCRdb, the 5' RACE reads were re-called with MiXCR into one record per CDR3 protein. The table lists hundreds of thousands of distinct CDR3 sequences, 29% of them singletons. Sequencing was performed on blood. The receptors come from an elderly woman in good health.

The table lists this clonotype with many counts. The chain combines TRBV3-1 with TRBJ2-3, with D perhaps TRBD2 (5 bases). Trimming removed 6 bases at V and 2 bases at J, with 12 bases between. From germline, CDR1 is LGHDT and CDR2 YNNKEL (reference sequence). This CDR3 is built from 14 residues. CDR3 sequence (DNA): TGTGCCAGCAGAGTGGGGAGCACCACAGATACGCAGTATTTT. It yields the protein CASRVGSTTDTQYF.

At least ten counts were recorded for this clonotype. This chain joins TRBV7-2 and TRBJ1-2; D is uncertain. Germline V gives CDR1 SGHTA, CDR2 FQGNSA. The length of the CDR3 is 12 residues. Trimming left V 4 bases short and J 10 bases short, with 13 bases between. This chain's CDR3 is CASSSKTAHYTF. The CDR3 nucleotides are TGTGCCAGCAGCTCTAAAACAGCACACTACACCTTC.

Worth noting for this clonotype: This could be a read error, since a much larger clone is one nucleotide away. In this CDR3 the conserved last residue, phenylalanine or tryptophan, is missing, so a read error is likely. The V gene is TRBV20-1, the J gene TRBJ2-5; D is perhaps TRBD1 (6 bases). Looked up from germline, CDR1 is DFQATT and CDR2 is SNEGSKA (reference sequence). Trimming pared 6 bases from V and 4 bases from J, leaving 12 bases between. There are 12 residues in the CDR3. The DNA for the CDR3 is TGCAGTGCGAAGACAGGAGGAGAGACCCAGTACTGC. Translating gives CSAKTGGETQYC.

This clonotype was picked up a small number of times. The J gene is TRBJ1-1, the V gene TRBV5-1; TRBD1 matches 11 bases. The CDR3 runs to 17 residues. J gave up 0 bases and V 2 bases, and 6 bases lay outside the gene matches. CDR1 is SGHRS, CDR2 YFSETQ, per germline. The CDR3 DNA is TGCGCCAGCAGCTTATGGACAGGGGGCTACATGAACACTGAAGCTTTCTTT. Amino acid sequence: CASSLWTGGYMNTEAFF.

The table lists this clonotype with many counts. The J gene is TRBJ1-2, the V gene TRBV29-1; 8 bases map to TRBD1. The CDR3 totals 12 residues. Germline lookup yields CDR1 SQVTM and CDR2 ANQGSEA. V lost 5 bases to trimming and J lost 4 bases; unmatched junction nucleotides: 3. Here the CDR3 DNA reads TGCAGCGTTCGGACAGGGATCTATGGCTACACCTTC. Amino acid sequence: CSVRTGIYGYTF.

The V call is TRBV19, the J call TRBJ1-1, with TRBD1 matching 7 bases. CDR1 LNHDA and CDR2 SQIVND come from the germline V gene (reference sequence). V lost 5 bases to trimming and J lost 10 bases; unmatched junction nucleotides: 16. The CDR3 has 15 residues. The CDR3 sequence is CASSREMTGRGGAFF. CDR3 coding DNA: TGTGCCAGTAGTCGGGAAATGACAGGGCGAGGGGGAGCTTTCTTT.

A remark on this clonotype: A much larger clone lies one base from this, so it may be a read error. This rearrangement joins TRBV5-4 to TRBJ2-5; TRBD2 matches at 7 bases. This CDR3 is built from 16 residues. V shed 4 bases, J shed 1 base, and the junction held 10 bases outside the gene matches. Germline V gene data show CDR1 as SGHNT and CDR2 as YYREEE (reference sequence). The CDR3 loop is CASSGTSDPTQETQYF. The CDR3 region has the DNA TGTGCCAGCAGCGGAACTAGCGACCCTACCCAAGAGACCCAGTACTTC.

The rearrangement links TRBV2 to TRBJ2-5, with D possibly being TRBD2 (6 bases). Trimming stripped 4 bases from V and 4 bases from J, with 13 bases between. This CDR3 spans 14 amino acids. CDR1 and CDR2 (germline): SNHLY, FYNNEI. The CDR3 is CASSGGLTGETQYF. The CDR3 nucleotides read TGTGCCAGCAGTGGGGGACTGACCGGAGAGACCCAGTACTTC.

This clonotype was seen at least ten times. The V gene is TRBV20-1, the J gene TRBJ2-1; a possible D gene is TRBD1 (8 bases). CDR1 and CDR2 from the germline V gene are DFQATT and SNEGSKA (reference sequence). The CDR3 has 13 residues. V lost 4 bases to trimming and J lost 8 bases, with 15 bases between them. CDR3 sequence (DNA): TGCAGTGCTACAGTACAGGGGGGGGATGAGCAGTTCTTC. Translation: CSATVQGGDEQFF.

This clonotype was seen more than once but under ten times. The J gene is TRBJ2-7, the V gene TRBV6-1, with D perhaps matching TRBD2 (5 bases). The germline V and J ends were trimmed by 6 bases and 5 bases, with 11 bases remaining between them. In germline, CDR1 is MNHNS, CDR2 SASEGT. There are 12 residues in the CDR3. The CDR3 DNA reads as TGTGCCAGCAGACAAACTAGAAACGAGCAGTACTTC. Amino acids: CASRQTRNEQYF.

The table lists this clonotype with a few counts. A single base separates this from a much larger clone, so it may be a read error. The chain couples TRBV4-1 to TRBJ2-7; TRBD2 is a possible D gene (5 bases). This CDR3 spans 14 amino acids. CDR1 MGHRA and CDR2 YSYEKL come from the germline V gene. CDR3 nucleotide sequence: TGCGCCAGCAACCAAGAGGGCTTCTCCTACGAGCAGTACTTC. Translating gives CASNQEGFSYEQYF.

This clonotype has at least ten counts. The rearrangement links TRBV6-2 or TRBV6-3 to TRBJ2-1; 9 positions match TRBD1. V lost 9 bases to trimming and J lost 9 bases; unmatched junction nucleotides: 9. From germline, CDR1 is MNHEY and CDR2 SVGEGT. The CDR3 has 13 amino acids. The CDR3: CASRQGGGVEQFF. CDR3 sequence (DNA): TGTGCCAGTAGACAGGGGGGGGGCGTTGAGCAGTTCTTC.

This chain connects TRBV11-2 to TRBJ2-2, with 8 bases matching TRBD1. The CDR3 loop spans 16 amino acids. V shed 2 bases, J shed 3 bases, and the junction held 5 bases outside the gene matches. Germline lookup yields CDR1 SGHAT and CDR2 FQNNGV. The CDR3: CASSLSGGADTGELFF. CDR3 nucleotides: TGTGCCAGCAGCTTATCAGGGGGCGCCGACACCGGGGAGCTGTTTTTT. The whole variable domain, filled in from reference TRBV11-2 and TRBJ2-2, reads EAGVAQSPRYKIIEKRQSVAFWCNPISGHATLYWYQQILGQGPKLLIQFQNNGVVDDSQLPKDRFSAERLKGVDSTLKIQPAKLEDSAVYLCASSLSGGADTGELFFGEGSRLTVL.

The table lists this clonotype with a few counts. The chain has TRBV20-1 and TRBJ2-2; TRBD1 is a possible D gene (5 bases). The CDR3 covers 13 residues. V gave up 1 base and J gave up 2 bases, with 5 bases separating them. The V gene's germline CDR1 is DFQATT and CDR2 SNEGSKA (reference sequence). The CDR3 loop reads CSARGTNTGELFF. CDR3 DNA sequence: TGCAGTGCTAGAGGGACAAACACCGGGGAGCTGTTTTTT.

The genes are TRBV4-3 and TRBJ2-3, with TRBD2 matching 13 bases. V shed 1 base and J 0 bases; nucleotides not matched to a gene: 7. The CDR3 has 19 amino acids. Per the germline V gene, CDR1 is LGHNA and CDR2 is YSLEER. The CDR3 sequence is CASSQGWTSGGRSTDTQYF. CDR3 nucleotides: TGCGCCAGCAGCCAAGGGTGGACTAGCGGGGGCCGCAGCACAGATACGCAGTATTTT.

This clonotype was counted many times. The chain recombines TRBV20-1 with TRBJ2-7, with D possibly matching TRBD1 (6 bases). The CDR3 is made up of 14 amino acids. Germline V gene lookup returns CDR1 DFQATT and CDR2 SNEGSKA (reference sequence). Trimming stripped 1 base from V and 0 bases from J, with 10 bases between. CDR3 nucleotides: TGCAGTGCTAGAGGGACAGTTAACTCCTACGAGCAGTACTTC. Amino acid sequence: CSARGTVNSYEQYF.

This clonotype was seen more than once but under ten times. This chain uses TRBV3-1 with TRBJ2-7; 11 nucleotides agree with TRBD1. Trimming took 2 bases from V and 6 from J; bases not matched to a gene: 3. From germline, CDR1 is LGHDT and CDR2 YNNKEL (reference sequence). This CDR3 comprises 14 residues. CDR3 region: CASSQRDRGGEQYF. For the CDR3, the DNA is TGTGCCAGCAGCCAAAGGGACAGGGGGGGCGAGCAGTACTTC.

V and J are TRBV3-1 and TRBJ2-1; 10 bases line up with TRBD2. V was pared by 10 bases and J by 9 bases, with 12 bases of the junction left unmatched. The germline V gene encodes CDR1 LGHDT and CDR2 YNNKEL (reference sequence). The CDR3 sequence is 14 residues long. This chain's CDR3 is CANRPLERGGEQFF. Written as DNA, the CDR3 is TGTGCCAACAGGCCCCTGGAGCGGGGGGGTGAGCAGTTCTTC.

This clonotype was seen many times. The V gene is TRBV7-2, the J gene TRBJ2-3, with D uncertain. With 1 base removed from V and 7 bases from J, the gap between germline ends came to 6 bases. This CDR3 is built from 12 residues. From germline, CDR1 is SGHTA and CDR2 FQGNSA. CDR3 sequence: CASSLEPNTQYF. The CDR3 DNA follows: TGTGCCAGCAGCTTAGAGCCTAATACGCAGTATTTT.

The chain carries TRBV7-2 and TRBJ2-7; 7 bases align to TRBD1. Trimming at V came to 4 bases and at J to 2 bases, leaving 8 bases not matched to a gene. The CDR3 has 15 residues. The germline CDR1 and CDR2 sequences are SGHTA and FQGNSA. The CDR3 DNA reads TGTGCCAGCAGCTACAGCAGGGGGAGTACCTACGAGCAGTACTTC. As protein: CASSYSRGSTYEQYF.

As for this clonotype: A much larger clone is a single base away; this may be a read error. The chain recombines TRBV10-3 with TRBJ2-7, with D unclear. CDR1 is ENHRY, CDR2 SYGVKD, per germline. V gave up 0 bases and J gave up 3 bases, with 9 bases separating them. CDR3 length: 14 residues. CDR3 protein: CAISESEAIYEQYF. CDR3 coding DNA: TGTGCCATCAGTGAGTCCGAGGCCATCTACGAGCAGTACTTC.

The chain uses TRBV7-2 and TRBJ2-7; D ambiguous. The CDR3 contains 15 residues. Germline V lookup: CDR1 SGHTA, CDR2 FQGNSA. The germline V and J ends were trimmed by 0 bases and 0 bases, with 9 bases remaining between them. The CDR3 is CASSLAGSTSYEQYF. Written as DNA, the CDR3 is TGTGCCAGCAGCTTAGCGGGTAGCACCTCCTACGAGCAGTACTTC.

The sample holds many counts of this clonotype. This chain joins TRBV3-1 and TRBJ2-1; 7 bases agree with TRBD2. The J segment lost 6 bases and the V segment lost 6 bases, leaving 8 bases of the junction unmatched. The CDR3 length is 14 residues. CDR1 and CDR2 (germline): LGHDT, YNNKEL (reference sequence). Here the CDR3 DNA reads TGTGCCAGCAGAATCGGAGCGGGGACCAATGAGCAGTTCTTC. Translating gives CASRIGAGTNEQFF.

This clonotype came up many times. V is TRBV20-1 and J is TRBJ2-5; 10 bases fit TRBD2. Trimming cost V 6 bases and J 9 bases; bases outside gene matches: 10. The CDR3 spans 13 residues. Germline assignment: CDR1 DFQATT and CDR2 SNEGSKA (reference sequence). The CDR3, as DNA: TGCAGTGCCCCCCGGACTAGCGGCGGGGCCCAGTACTTC. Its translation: CSAPRTSGGAQYF.

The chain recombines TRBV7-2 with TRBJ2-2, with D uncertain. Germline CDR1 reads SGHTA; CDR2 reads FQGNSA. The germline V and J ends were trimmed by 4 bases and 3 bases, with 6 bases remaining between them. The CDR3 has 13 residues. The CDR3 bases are TGTGCCAGCAGCTCTTGGTACACCGGGGAGCTGTTTTTT. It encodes CASSSWYTGELFF.

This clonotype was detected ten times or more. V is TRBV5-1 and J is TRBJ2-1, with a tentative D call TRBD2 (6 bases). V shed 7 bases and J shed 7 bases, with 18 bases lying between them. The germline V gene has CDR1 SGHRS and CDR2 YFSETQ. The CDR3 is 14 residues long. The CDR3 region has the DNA TGCGCCAGCTCTCCTCTAACGGGGGTTAATGAGCAGTTCTTC. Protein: CASSPLTGVNEQFF.

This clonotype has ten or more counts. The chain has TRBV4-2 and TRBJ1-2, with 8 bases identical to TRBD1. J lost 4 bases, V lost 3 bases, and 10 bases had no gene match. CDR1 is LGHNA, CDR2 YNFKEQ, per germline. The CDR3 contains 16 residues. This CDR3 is CASSHKSTGVGYGYTF. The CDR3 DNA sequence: TGTGCCAGCAGCCATAAATCGACAGGGGTGGGCTATGGCTACACCTTC.

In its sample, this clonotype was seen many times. The chain's CDR3 is CASTLGGGQGETQYF. The CDR3 region has the DNA TGTGCCAGCACCCTCGGAGGGGGCCAGGGGGAGACCCAGTACTTC. The chain joins TRBV9 to TRBJ2-5; D possibly corresponds to TRBD1 (7 bases). Germline V CDR1 and CDR2: SGDLS, YYNGEE. The CDR3 contains 15 residues. V lost 6 bases, J lost 5 bases, and 20 bases lay in between.

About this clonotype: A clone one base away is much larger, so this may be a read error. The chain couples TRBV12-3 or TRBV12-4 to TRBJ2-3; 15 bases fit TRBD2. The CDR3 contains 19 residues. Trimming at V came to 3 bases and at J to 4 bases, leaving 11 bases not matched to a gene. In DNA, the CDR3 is TGTGCCAGCAGTTTCGGATGGACTAGCGGGGGGGCGAGGGCAGATACGCAGTATTTT. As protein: CASSFGWTSGGARADTQYF.

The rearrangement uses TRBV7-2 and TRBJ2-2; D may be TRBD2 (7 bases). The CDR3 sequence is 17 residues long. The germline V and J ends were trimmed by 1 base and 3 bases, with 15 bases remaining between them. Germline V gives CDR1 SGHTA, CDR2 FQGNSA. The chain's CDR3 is CASSLGAGAQYTGELFF. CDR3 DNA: TGTGCCAGCAGCTTAGGTGCGGGGGCGCAGTACACCGGGGAGCTGTTTTTT.

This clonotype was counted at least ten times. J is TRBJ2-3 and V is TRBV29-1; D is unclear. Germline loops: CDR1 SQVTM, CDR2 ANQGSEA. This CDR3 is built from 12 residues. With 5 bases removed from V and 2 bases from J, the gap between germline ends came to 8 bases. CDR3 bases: TGCAGCGTTCCCCTGCTCACAGATACGCAGTATTTT. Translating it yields CSVPLLTDTQYF.